The clone carrying this T cell receptor (beta chain) was seen more than once but under ten times. The antigen remains undetermined. These data come from a study of response to subunit inactivated influenza vaccine. TCRdb re-derived calls from the RT-PCR reads in MiXCR, one entry per CDR3 protein. The table lists approximately 200,000 distinct CDR3 sequences, roughly an eighth of them singletons. Whole-study findings and limits: New T cells are recruited in small numbers by each seasonal influenza vaccination, according to the authors' suggestion.

Per germline, CDR1 MGHRA and CDR2 YSYEKL. Trimming took 2 bases from V and 4 from J; bases not matched to a gene: 8. The CDR3 is 16 amino acids. This TCR derives from a man aged 50-60 years who received an inactivated influenza vaccine. Material: CD8+ T cells sorted from PBMCs, obtained 4 to 6 days after vaccination. V is TRBV4-1 and J is TRBJ2-7; 10 nucleotides align to TRBD1. CDR3 bases: TGCGCCAGCAGCCAAACCACCGGGACAGGGGAATACGAGCAGTACTTC. Residues: CASSQTTGTGEYEQYF.